This T cell receptor beta chain was documented in a study of CD8 T cells in Susac syndrome. Per germline, CDR1 LNHDA and CDR2 SQIVND (reference sequence). This CDR3 comprises 18 residues. Losses at the gene ends were 4 bases for V and 6 bases for J; bases not matched to a gene: 13. An input of roughly 0.5 to 1 ug of RNA was subjected to reverse transcription using random hexamers. TCRdb re-called the immunoSEQ multiplex PCR reads through MiXCR, storing one row per CDR3 protein. Among approximately 170,000 distinct CDR3 sequences, roughly nine tenths were seen once, and the ten largest hold 0.065% to 0.085%.

The sequencing sample was made of CD4+ T cells from PBMCs. The genes are TRBV19 and TRBJ1-5, with TRBD1 matching 12 bases. This clonotype was sampled from a human donor in good health. The CDR3 sequence: CASSRGQGALGLGQPQHF. In nucleotides, the CDR3 is TGTGCCAGTAGTAGGGGACAGGGGGCCTTGGGACTGGGTCAGCCCCAGCATTTT.